The clone carrying this T cell receptor beta chain was recorded once. This entry belongs to a study of blood T cell repertoires in COVID-19. Turning to the study itself: Nucleic acid was either cDNA or gDNA, and it came from T cells, B-cell-depleted T cells, or PBMCs.

Deletions cut 2 bases from V and 1 base from J, with 11 bases between. The CDR3 runs 15 residues. Germline CDR1 is MNHNY and CDR2 is SVGAGI (reference sequence). Authors' data handling: Quantification of nucleated cells was approximated via reference gene primer amplification. Only in-frame clones appear in the TCRdb table, and some are missing; sequencing was by immunoSEQ multiplex PCR. The DNA was the basis for D and trimming; V, J and clone size are from that table. The profile shows around 64,000 clones, about nine tenths of them singletons. The sequenced material came from peripheral blood. This TCR came from a young man with acute or convalescent COVID-19. V is TRBV6-6 and J is TRBJ1-2; TRBD1 might be the D (5 bases). The CDR3 DNA follows: TGTGCCAGCAGTTACAGCAGGGCGGATAACTATGGCTACACCTTC. Its translation: CASSYSRADNYGYTF.